This T cell receptor beta chain was identified in a study of T cell repertoires in cytomegalovirus infection. Study information: HLA-B-restricted CMV epitopes that are well studied, plus recently identified HLA-C-restricted ones, were used by the study. Public TCR beta signatures marked donors with CMV infection and the matching HLA.

Study-wide findings and caveats: HLA-C-restricted CMV-specific TCR beta clonotypes prevailed in the ex vivo response.

Note on this clonotype: The antigen remains unidentified.

One entry per CDR3 protein, called by TCRdb with MiXCR from the reads. Altogether approximately 470,000 distinct CDR3 sequences are present, roughly 43% being singletons, with the ten largest covering roughly two fifths. The ends were cut back, 1 base at V and 3 bases at J, with 12 bases in the middle. Germline CDR1 and CDR2: MNHEY and SVGAGI. There are 15 residues in the CDR3. V and J are TRBV6-5 and TRBJ1-2; D perhaps matches TRBD1 (5 bases). This receptor was obtained from a human donor in good health (CMV status not recorded). Some clones in this sample may be carry-over from other donors' samples. Specimen: cultured PBMCs, collected from culture after CMV antigen stimulation. The CDR3 coding sequence is TGTGCCAGCAGTTACTGGGCAGGGTCGGACTATGGCTACACCTTC. This translates into CASSYWAGSDYGYTF.